This T cell receptor (beta chain) stems from a study of cytomegalovirus exposure and HLA in healthy donors. Across the study: An analysis done earlier identified some 120 million unique TCR beta sequences from about 179 million T cells. Findings and caveats of the study: Analysis was carried out at a later point, and it linked a missense DCLRE1C variant to TCR beta V- and J-gene trimming.

60 Vbeta and 13 Jbeta primers were used in PCR. Clones were read by immunoSEQ multiplex PCR, and TCRdb kept only the in-frame ones, dropping some. The data show about 190,000 clones, more than 65% seen once. Germline loops: CDR1 SGHTA, CDR2 FQGTGA. This CDR3 comprises 16 residues. The germline V and J ends were trimmed by 2 bases and 8 bases, with 19 bases remaining between them. For this clone: Its antigen is not known.

Each of the donors was a healthy bone marrow donor. Nominal health characterized the donors when sampled, though unrecorded immune exposures were likely. Sequences were obtained from PBMCs. V gene TRBV7-3 combines with J gene TRBJ2-1, with TRBD2 as a possible D gene (6 bases). The sequence was obtained from a woman aged 25 to 39 in good health and CMV-seronegative. The CDR3 region is CASSLRFSASGDEQFF. The DNA of the CDR3 is TGTGCCAGCAGCTTACGGTTCAGCGCCTCGGGGGATGAGCAGTTCTTC.